These 21 T cell receptor beta chains were all obtained from the same sample, sequenced in a study of blood T cells in healthy people across ages. Using a J-beta primer mix together with a sample-barcoded 5' primer, a second PCR was run for roughly 7 to 12 cycles. TCRdb reprocessed the 5' RACE reads with MiXCR, giving one entry per CDR3 protein. The repertoire holds around 700,000 distinct CDR3 sequences, with 20% to 25% as singletons. These data are also associated with another study on T cells of mothers and their children.

Material for sequencing was blood. Every receptor here comes from a boy younger than 18 in good health.

This chain joins TRBV6-5 and TRBJ2-7; 10 bases map to TRBD2. CDR3 length equals 15 residues. The germline V gene encodes CDR1 MNHEY and CDR2 SVGAGI. V shed 6 bases, J shed 2 bases, and the junction held 7 bases outside the gene matches. The CDR3 bases are TGTGCCAGCAGCTCCGGACTAGCGGAAACCTACGAGCAGTACTTC. Translated: CASSSGLAETYEQYF.

This clonotype came up a few times. This chain connects TRBV15 to TRBJ2-7; 11 bases align to TRBD1. V lost 8 bases to trimming and J lost 3 bases; unmatched junction nucleotides: 3. Germline V gene lookup returns CDR1 LNHNV and CDR2 YYDKDF (reference sequence). The CDR3 sequence is 13 residues long. The CDR3, as DNA: TGTGCCACCCGGGGACAGGGGGACTACGAGCAGTACTTC. Its translation is CATRGQGDYEQYF.

This clonotype was seen more than once but under ten times. This chain uses TRBV7-9 with TRBJ2-7; the D call may be TRBD1 or TRBD2 (6 bases each). The CDR3 is 14 residues long. Germline CDR1 SEHNR, CDR2 FQNEAQ (reference sequence). V lost 5 bases to trimming and J lost 5 bases, with 16 bases between them. The CDR3 region is CASSHTGTQNEQYF. The CDR3 bases are TGTGCCAGCAGCCACACAGGGACTCAGAACGAGCAGTACTTC.

The chain couples TRBV12-3 or TRBV12-4 to TRBJ2-7, with D unclear. Trimming took 3 bases from V and 1 from J, leaving 10 bases between them. The CDR3 contains 14 residues. The CDR3 is CASSFDDTSYEQYF. For the CDR3, the DNA is TGTGCCAGCAGTTTCGATGACACGTCCTACGAGCAGTACTTC.

The chain is built from TRBV11-2 and TRBJ2-7; D possibly corresponds to TRBD1 (5 bases). The CDR3 extends over 15 amino acids. V shed 5 bases and J shed 6 bases, with 20 bases lying between them. Germline loops: CDR1 SGHAT, CDR2 FQNNGV. CDR3 DNA: TGTGCCAGCAGCACCGGTTCTGAAGGGGTACGCGAGCAGTACTTC. Amino acid sequence: CASSTGSEGVREQYF.

This clonotype was detected only a few times. CDR3 bases: TGTGCCAGCAGCGGGCCAGGGTTGAATGAGCAGTTCTTC. This codes for CASSGPGLNEQFF. V usage is TRBV12-3 or TRBV12-4 and J usage is TRBJ2-1; a possible D gene is TRBD1 (5 bases). The CDR3 is made up of 13 amino acids. The ends were cut back, 6 bases at V and 7 bases at J, with 13 bases in the middle.

This clonotype was detected only a few times. The CDR3 here is CASSATDAGFYGYTF. As DNA, the CDR3 is TGTGCCAGCAGCGCGACCGACGCAGGGTTCTATGGCTACACCTTC. The rearrangement uses TRBV9 and TRBJ1-2; possible D gene TRBD1, 5 bases. Per the germline V gene, CDR1 is SGDLS and CDR2 is YYNGEE. The CDR3 covers 15 residues. Trimming shortened V by 3 bases and J by 4 bases, and 16 bases separated the two germline ends.

This clonotype was detected only a few times. The J gene is TRBJ1-2, the V gene TRBV7-3, with D possibly TRBD1 on 6 matching bases. The V gene's germline CDR1 is SGHTA and CDR2 FQGTGA. V lost 3 bases and J 2 bases, leaving 13 bases between the germline ends. The CDR3 is 15 amino acids. The DNA for the CDR3 is TGTGCCAGCAGCTTTAGTGTAGGGGGGAACTATGGCTACACCTTC. Residues: CASSFSVGGNYGYTF. The complete variable domain, with remaining parts taken from reference TRBV7-3 and TRBJ1-2, reads GAGVSQTPSNKVTEKGKYVELRCDPISGHTALYWYRQSLGQGPEFLIYFQGTGAADDSGLPNDRFFAVRPEGSVSTLKIQRTERGDSAVYLCASSFSVGGNYGYTFGSGTRLTVV.

This clonotype was observed a handful of times. V is TRBV13 and J is TRBJ1-1; maybe TRBD1 (5 bases). Per germline, CDR1 PRHDT and CDR2 FYEKMQ (reference sequence). The germline V and J ends were trimmed by 3 bases and 6 bases, with 23 bases remaining between them. The CDR3 is made up of 17 amino acids. CDR3 residues: CASSLRQGFNIPPEAFF. CDR3 bases: TGTGCCAGCAGCTTGAGGCAGGGCTTCAACATCCCACCTGAAGCTTTCTTT.

This clonotype was seen only a few times. V is TRBV19 and J is TRBJ1-6; D possibly corresponds to TRBD1 (6 bases). V was trimmed by 4 bases and J by 6 bases, leaving 22 bases between them. Germline CDR1 and CDR2: LNHDA and SQIVND (reference sequence). The length of the CDR3 is 18 residues. Here the CDR3 reads CASSRDTEPYTSNSPLHF. As DNA, the CDR3 is TGTGCCAGTAGTAGGGACACCGAACCATATACCAGTAATTCACCCCTCCACTTT. Filled out from reference TRBV19 and TRBJ1-6, the complete variable domain reads DGGITQSPKYLFRKEGQNVTLSCEQNLNHDAMYWYRQDPGQGLRLIYYSQIVNDFQKGDIAEGYSVSREKKESFPLTVTSAQKNPTAFYLCASSRDTEPYTSNSPLHFGNGTRLTVT.

The CDR3: CASSSLLGLAGYNEQFF. CDR3 DNA sequence: TGTGCCAGCAGTTCCCTACTCGGACTAGCGGGATACAATGAGCAGTTCTTC. V and J are TRBV7-9 and TRBJ2-1; 12 bases are shared with TRBD2. Germline CDR1 SEHNR, CDR2 FQNEAQ (reference sequence). The CDR3 totals 17 residues. Trimming removed 6 bases from V and 4 bases from J; junction bases left unmatched: 10.

The chain combines TRBV6-1 with TRBJ2-5; D may be TRBD1 (6 bases). Per the germline V gene, CDR1 is MNHNS and CDR2 is SASEGT. V gave up 6 bases and J gave up 6 bases, with 14 bases separating them. This CDR3 is built from 13 residues. This CDR3 is CASRRYREQTQYF. The CDR3 DNA follows: TGTGCCAGCAGACGGTACAGGGAACAGACCCAGTACTTC.

This clonotype was detected only a few times. The chain carries TRBV6-6 and TRBJ2-5; 8 bases fit TRBD1. The CDR3 consists of 16 residues. J was trimmed by 2 bases and V by 2 bases; bases with no gene match: 7. Germline assignment: CDR1 MNHNY and CDR2 SVGAGI (reference sequence). CDR3: CASSYNSGQVQETQYF. CDR3 coding DNA: TGTGCCAGCAGTTACAATTCGGGACAGGTTCAAGAGACCCAGTACTTC.

In its sample, this clonotype was seen a few times. The chain carries TRBV7-9 and TRBJ1-1, with unresolved D. V was trimmed by 3 bases and J by 7 bases, leaving 9 bases between them. This CDR3 contains 12 residues. The germline CDR1 and CDR2 sequences are SEHNR and FQNEAQ (reference sequence). The CDR3 loop reads CASSFSVGEAFF. CDR3 nucleotide sequence: TGTGCCAGCAGCTTTTCAGTGGGTGAAGCTTTCTTT.

This clonotype appeared once. Given the absence of the conserved phenylalanine or tryptophan at the CDR3 end, a read error is likely. The chain couples TRBV6-1 to TRBJ2-3, with D perhaps being TRBD1 or TRBD2 (6 bases each). Germline V gene sequence: CDR1 MNHNS, CDR2 SASEGT. V was shortened by 5 bases and J by 2 bases, with 14 bases between the two germline ends. This CDR3 is built from 15 residues. The CDR3: CASSPEGGYTDTQYV. The DNA for the CDR3 is TGTGCCAGCAGTCCGGAGGGGGGATACACAGATACGCAGTATGTT.

V usage is TRBV6-2 or TRBV6-3 and J usage is TRBJ2-7; weak D call: TRBD1 (5 bases). V was cut by 7 bases and J by 4 bases, with 11 bases left in between. The germline CDR1 and CDR2 sequences are MNHEY and SVGEGT. The CDR3 is 12 residues long. CDR3 region: CASKDTTYEQYF. CDR3 DNA: TGTGCCAGCAAGGACACCACTTACGAGCAGTACTTC.

The genes are TRBV6-2 or TRBV6-3 and TRBJ2-1; tentatively, D is TRBD2 (6 bases). The V end lost 2 bases, the J end lost 3 bases, and 11 bases lay between the germline ends. The CDR3 contains 15 residues. CDR1 and CDR2 (germline): MNHEY, SVGEGT. In nucleotides, the CDR3 is TGTGCCAGCAGTTACGCGGGGTTCTACTACAATGAGCAGTTCTTC. It is translated as CASSYAGFYYNEQFF.

This sequence joins TRBV10-3 and TRBJ1-4; 9 bases map to TRBD1. This CDR3 has 13 amino acids. Germline assignment: CDR1 ENHRY and CDR2 SYGVKD. The V and J ends lost 6 bases and 8 bases, in that order; junction bases with no gene match: 4. In DNA form, the CDR3 reads TGTGCCATCAGGGGGGACAGGGACGAAAAACTGTTTTTT. It translates to CAIRGDRDEKLFF.

This clonotype was found a few times. The gene calls are TRBV6-6 and TRBJ2-2; no firm D call. The CDR3 runs 14 residues. Germline V gene lookup returns CDR1 MNHNY and CDR2 SVGAGI (reference sequence). V was trimmed by 3 bases and J by 1 base, leaving 6 bases between them. The CDR3, as DNA: TGTGCCAGCAGTTATTTGAAGAACACCGGGGAGCTGTTTTTT. It yields the protein CASSYLKNTGELFF.

The chain joins TRBV28 to TRBJ2-5; D possibly corresponds to TRBD2 (6 bases). The germline CDR1 and CDR2 sequences are MDHEN and SYDVKM. Trimming took 3 bases from V and 2 from J, leaving 16 bases between them. The CDR3 extends over 16 amino acids. CDR3 DNA sequence: TGTGCCAGCAGTTTTATCTTCGGGAGCGGGCAAGAGACCCAGTACTTC. It is translated as CASSFIFGSGQETQYF.

This clonotype was counted only a few times. The chain couples TRBV29-1 to TRBJ2-5; a possible D gene is TRBD2 (5 bases). The V end lost 0 bases, the J end lost 9 bases, and 17 bases lay between the germline ends. The germline V gene encodes CDR1 SQVTM and CDR2 ANQGSEA. The CDR3 totals 14 residues. CDR3 in DNA: TGCAGCGTTGAAGAGGCCATGGAGGTCTCGGCCCAGTACTTC. Residues: CSVEEAMEVSAQYF.